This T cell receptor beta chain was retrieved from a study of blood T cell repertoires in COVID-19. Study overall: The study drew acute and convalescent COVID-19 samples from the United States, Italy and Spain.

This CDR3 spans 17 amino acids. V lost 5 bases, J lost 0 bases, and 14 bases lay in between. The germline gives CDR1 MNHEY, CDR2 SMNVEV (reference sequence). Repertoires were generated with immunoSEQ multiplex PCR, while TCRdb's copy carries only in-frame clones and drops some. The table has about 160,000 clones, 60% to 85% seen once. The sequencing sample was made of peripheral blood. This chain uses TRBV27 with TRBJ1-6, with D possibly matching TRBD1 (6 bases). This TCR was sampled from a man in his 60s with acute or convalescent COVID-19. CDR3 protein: CASSPGVGFSYNSPLHF. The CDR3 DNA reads TGTGCCAGCAGTCCAGGGGTGGGGTTCTCCTATAATTCACCCCTCCACTTT.